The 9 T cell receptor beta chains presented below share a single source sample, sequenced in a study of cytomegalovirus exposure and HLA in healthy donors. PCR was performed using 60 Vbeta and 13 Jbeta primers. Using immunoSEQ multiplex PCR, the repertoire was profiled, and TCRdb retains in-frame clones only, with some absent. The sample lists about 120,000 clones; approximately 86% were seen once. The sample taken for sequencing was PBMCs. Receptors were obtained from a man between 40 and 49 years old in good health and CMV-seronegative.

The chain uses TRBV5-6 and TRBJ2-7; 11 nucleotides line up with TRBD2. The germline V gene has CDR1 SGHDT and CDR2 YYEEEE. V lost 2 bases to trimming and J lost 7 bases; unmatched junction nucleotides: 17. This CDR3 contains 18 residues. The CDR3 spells CASSFPPLAGGPAGEQYF. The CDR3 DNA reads TGTGCCAGCAGCTTTCCCCCGCTAGCGGGGGGCCCTGCGGGGGAGCAGTACTTC. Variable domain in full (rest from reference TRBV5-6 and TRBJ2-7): DAGVTQSPTHLIKTRGQQVTLRCSPKSGHDTVSWYQQALGQGPQFIFQYYEEEERQRGNFPDRFSGHQFPNYSSELNVNALLLGDSALYLCASSFPPLAGGPAGEQYFGPGTRLTVT.

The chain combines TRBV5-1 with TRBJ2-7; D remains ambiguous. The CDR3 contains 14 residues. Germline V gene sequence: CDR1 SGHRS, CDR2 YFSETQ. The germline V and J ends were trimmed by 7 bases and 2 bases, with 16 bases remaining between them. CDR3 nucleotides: TGCGCCAGCGGAGAAGATAGTGACCCCTACGAGCAGTACTTC. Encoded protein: CASGEDSDPYEQYF.

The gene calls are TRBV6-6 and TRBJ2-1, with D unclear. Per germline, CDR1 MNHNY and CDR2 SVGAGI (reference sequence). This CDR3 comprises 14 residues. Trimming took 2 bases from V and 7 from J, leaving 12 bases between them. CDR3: CASSYGLVTNEQFF. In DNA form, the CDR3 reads TGTGCCAGCAGTTACGGCCTAGTTACTAATGAGCAGTTCTTC.

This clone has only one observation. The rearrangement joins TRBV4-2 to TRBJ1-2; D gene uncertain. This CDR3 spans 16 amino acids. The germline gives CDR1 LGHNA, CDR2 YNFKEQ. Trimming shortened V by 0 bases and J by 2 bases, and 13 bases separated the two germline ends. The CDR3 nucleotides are TGTGCCAGCAGCCAAGAGCTGGTGGTACTAAACTATGGCTACACCTTC. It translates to CASSQELVVLNYGYTF.

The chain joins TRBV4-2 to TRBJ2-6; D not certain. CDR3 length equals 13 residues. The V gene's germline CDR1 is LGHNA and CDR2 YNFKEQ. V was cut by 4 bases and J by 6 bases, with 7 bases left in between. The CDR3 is CASSPTAANVLTF. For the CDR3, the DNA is TGTGCCAGCAGCCCTACTGCGGCCAACGTCCTGACTTTC.

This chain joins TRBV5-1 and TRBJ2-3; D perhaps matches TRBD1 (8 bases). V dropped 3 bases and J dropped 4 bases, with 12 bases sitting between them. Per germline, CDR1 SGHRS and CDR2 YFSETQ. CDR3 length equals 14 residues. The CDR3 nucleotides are TGCGCCAGCAGCTCTACAGGGGGGGCAGATACGCAGTATTTT. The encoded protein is CASSSTGGADTQYF.

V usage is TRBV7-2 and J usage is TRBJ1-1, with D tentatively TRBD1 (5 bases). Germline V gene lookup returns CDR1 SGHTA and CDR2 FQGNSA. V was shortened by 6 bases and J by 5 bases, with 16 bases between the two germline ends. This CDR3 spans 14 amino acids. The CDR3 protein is CASRVLVGATEAFF. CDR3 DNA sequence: TGTGCCAGCAGGGTTCTAGTAGGGGCGACTGAAGCTTTCTTT.

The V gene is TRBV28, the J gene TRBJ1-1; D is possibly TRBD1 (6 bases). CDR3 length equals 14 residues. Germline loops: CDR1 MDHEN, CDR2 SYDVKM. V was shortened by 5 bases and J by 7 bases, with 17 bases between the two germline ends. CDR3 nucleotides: TGTGCCAGCAGTGACCCAGGGACATTAGTTGAAGCTTTCTTT. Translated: CASSDPGTLVEAFF.

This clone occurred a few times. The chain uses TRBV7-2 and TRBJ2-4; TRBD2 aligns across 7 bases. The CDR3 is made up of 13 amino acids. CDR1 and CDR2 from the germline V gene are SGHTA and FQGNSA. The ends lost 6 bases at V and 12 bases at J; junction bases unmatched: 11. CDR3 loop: CASSSLTSSAQYF. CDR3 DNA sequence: TGTGCCAGCAGTTCCCTGACTAGCTCAGCTCAGTACTTC. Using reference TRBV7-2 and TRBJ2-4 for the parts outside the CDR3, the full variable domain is GAGVSQSPSNKVTEKGKDVELRCDPISGHTALYWYRQSLGQGLEFLIYFQGNSAPDKSGLPSDRFSAERTGGSVSTLTIQRTQQEDSAVYLCASSSLTSSAQYFGAGTRLSVL.